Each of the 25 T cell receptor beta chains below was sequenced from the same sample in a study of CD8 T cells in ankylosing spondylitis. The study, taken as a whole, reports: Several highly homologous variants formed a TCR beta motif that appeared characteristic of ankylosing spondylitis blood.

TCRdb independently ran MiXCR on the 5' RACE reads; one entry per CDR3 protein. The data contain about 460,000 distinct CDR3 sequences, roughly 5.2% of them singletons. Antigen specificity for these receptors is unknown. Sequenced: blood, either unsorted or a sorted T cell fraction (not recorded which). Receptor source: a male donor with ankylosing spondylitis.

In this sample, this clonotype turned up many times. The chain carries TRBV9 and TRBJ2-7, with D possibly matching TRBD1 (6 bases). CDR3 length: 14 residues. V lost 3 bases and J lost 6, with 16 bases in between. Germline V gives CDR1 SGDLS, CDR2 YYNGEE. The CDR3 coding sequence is TGTGCCAGCAGCGCGGGGACATCAGCAGGCGAGCAGTACTTC. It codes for CASSAGTSAGEQYF. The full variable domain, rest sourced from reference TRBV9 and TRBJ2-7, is DSGVTQTPKHLITATGQRVTLRCSPRSGDLSVYWYQQSLDQGLQFLIQYYNGEERAKGNILERFSAQQFPDLHSELNLSSLELGDSALYFCASSAGTSAGEQYFGPGTRLTVT.

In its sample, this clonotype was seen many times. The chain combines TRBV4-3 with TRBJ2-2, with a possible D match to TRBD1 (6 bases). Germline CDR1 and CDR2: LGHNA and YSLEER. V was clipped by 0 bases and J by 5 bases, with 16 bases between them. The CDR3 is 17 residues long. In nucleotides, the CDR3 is TGCGCCAGCAGCCAAGATAAGAGCAGGGGAAGAACCGGGGAGCTGTTTTTT. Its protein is CASSQDKSRGRTGELFF.

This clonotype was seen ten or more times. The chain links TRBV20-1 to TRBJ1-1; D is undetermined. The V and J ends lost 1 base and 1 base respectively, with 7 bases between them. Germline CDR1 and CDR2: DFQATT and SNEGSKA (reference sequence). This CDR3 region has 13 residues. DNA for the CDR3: TGCAGTGCTAGAGGAAGTAAGAACACTGAAGCTTTCTTT. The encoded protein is CSARGSKNTEAFF.

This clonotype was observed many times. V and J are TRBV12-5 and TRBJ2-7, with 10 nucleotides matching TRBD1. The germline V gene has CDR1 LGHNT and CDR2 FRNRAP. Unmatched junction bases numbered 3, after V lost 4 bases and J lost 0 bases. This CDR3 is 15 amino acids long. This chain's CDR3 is CASGSGTGDSYEQYF. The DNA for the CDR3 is TGTGCTAGTGGTTCCGGGACAGGGGACTCCTACGAGCAGTACTTC.

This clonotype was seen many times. The CDR3 nucleotides read TGCGCCAGCAGCTCTGATTACGGGAGCTCAGATACGCAGTATTTT. Amino acid sequence: CASSSDYGSSDTQYF. The chain has TRBV4-3 and TRBJ2-3; a weak D match, TRBD2 (6 bases). This CDR3 region has 15 residues. The germline V and J ends were trimmed by 5 bases and 4 bases, with 16 bases remaining between them. CDR1 is LGHNA and CDR2 is YSLEER in the germline V gene.

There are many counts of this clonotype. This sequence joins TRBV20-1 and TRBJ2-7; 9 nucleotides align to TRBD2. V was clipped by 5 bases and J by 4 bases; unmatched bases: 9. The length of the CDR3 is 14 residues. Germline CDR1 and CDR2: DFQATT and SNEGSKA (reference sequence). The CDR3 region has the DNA TGCAGTGCTCTGACTAGCGGTGATATATACGAGCAGTACTTC. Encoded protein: CSALTSGDIYEQYF.

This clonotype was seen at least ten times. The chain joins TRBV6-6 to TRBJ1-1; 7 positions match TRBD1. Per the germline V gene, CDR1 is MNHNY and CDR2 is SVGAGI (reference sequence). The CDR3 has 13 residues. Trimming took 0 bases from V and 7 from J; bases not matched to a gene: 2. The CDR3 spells CASSYSGDSEAFF. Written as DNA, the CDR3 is TGTGCCAGCAGTTACTCGGGGGACAGTGAAGCTTTCTTT.

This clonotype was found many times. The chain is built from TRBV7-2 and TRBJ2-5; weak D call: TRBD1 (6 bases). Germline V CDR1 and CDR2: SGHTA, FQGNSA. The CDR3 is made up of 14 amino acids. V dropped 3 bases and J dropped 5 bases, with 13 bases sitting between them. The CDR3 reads CASSFQTGPETQYF. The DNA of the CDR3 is TGTGCCAGCAGCTTCCAGACAGGCCCGGAGACCCAGTACTTC.

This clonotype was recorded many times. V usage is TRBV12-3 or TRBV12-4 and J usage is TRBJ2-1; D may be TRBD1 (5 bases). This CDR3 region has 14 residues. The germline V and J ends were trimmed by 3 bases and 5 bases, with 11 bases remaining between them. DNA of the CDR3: TGTGCCAGCAGTTTTTGGAACAGGAACAATGAGCAGTTCTTC. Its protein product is CASSFWNRNNEQFF.

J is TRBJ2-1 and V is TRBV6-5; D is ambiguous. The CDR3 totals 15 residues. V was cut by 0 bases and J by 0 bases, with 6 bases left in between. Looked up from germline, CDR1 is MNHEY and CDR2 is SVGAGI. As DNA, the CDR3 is TGTGCCAGCAGTTACTCGGCAGACTCCTACAATGAGCAGTTCTTC. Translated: CASSYSADSYNEQFF.

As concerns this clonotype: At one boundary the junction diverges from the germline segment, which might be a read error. The CDR3 DNA sequence: TGTGCCATCAGCCCCAGGCGGGTCTCTGGGGCCAACGTCCTGACTTTC. This codes for CAISPRRVSGANVLTF. This chain joins TRBV5-7 and TRBJ2-6; D is perhaps TRBD2 (5 bases). TRBV5-7 is annotated as an ORF whose role is uncertain. The CDR3 is 16 amino acids.

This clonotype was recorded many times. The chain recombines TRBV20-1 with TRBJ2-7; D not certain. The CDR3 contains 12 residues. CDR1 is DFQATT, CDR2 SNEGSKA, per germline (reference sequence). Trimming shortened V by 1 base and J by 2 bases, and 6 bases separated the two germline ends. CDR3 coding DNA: TGCAGTGCTAGAGGGATCGCCTACGAGCAGTACTTC. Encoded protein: CSARGIAYEQYF.

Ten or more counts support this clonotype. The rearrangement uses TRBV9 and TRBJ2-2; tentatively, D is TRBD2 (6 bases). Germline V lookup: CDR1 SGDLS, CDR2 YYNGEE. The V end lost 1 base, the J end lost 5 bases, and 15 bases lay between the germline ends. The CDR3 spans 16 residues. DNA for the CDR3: TGTGCCAGCAGCGTATCCCTGGCGGGGTCTACCGGGGAGCTGTTTTTT. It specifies CASSVSLAGSTGELFF.

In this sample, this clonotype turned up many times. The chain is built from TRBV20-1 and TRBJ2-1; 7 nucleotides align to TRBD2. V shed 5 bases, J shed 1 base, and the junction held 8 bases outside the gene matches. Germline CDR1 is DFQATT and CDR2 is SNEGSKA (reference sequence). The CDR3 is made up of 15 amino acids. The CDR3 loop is CSASTSRVSYNEQFF. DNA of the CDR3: TGCAGTGCTTCGACTAGCCGGGTTTCCTACAATGAGCAGTTCTTC.

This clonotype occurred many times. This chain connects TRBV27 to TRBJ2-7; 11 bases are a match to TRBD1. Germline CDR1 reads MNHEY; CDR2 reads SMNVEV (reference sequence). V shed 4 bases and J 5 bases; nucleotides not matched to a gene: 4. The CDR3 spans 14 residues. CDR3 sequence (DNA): TGTGCCAGCAGTTGGACAGGGGGCGCGCACGAGCAGTACTTC. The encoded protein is CASSWTGGAHEQYF.

In nucleotides, the CDR3 is TGTGCCAGCAGCCCTGGGGGTTCTACTTACAATGAGCAGTTCTTC. It yields the protein CASSPGGSTYNEQFF. The chain joins TRBV28 to TRBJ2-1; D might be TRBD1 or TRBD2, each matching 5 bases. CDR3 size: 15 residues. Looked up from germline, CDR1 is MDHEN and CDR2 is SYDVKM. V was pared by 6 bases and J by 4 bases, with 16 bases between.

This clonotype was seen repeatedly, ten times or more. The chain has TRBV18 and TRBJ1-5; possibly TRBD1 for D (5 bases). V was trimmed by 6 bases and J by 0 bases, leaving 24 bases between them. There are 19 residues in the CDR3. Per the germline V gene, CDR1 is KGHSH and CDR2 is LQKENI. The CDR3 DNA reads TGTGCCAGCTCCCAACGAAGACAGTCTCCTCAATATAGCAATCAGCCCCAGCATTTT. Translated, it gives CASSQRRQSPQYSNQPQHF.

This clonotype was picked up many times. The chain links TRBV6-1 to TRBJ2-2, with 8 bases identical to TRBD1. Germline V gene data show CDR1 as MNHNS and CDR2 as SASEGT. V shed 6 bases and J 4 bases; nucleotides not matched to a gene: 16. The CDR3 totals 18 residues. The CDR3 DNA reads TGTGCCAGCAGCTCCGGGACAGGCTACTTACGGGGCACCGGGGAGCTGTTTTTT. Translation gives CASSSGTGYLRGTGELFF.

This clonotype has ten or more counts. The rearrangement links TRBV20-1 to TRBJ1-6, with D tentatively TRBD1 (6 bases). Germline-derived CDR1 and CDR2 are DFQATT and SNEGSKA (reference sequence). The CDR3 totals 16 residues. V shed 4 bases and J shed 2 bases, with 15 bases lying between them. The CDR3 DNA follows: TGCAGTGCTACTTCGGGGGGGCGCGCCTATAATTCACCCCTCCACTTT. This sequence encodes CSATSGGRAYNSPLHF.

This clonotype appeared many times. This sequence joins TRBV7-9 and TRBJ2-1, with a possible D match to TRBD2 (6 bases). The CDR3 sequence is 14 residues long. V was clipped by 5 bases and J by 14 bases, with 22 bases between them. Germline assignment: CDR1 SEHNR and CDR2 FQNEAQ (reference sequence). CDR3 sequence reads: CASSPPSRGPSEFF. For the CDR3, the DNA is TGTGCCAGCAGCCCACCCAGTCGGGGACCTAGCGAGTTCTTC.

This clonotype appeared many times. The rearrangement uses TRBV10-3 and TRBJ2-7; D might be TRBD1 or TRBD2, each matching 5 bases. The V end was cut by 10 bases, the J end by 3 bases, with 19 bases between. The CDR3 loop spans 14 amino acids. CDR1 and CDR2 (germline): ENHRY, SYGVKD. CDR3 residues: CATTPDRDGYEQYF. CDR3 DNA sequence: TGTGCCACGACGCCCGACCGGGACGGCTACGAGCAGTACTTC.

The CDR3 is CASSLRIGNTEAFF. The CDR3 bases are TGTGCCAGCAGTCTTCGGATTGGGAACACTGAAGCTTTCTTT. The V and J genes are TRBV12-3 or TRBV12-4 and TRBJ1-1; D is uncertain. The CDR3 extends over 14 amino acids. V gave up 5 bases and J gave up 1 base, with 11 bases separating them.

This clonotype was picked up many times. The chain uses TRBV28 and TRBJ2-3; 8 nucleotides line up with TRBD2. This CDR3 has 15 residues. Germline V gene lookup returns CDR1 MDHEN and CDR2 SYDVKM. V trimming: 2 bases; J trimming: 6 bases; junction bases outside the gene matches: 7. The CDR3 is CASSLLIRGGDTQYF. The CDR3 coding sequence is TGTGCCAGCAGTTTACTCATCCGGGGGGGGGATACGCAGTATTTT.

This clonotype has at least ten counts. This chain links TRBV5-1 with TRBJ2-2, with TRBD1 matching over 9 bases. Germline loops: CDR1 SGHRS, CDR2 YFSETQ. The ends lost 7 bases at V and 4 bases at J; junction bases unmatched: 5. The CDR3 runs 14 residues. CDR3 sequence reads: CASGGQGATGELFF. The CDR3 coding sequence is TGCGCCAGCGGGGGACAGGGCGCCACCGGGGAGCTGTTTTTT.

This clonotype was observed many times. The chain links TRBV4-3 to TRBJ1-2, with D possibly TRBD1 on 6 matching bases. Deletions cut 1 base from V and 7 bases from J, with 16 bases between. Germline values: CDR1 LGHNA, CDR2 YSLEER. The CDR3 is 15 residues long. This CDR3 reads CASSQGGGGTPGYTF. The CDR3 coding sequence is TGCGCCAGCAGCCAAGGAGGGGGAGGGACCCCTGGCTACACCTTC.